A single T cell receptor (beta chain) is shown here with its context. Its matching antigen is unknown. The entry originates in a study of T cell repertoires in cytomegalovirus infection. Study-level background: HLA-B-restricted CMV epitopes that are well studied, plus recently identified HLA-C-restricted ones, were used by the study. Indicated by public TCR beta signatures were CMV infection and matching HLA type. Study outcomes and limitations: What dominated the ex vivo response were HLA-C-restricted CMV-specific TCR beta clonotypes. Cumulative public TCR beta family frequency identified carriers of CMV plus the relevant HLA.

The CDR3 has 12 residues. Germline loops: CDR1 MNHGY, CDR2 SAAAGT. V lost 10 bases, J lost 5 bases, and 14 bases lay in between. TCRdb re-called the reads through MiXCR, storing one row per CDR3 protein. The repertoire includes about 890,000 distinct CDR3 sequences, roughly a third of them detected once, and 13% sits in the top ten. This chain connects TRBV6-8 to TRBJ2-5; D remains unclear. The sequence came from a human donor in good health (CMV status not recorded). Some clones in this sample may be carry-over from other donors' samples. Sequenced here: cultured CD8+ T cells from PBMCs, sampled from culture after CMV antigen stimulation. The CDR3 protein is CATRAAVETQYF. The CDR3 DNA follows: TGTGCCACCCGGGCCGCCGTGGAGACCCAGTACTTC.